This T cell receptor beta chain was sequenced in a study of OX40 agonist ivuxolimab in advanced cancers. Overall study: Given to patients was ivuxolimab, an agonistic anti-OX40 (CD134) antibody. From about 20 to 79 years was the age range, with a mean of approximately 63 years, and 65% to 90% were male.

On this clone: Its antigen is unknown.

Generated by immunoSEQ multiplex PCR, the TCRdb table keeps only in-frame clones and is missing some. This sample has some 60,000 clones, with roughly nine tenths found just once. The CDR3 extends over 15 amino acids. Trimming cost V 1 base and J 3 bases, with 9 bases left between them. CDR1 and CDR2 (germline): SGHTA, FQGNSA. General study points: At 0.1 to 3.0 mg/kg, clonal expansion of CD4+ and CD8+ blood T cells had occurred by week 6.

This specimen consisted of CD4+ or CD8+ T cells sorted from blood, obtained in a trial of the OX40 agonist ivuxolimab. This rearrangement joins TRBV7-2 to TRBJ1-4; D remains unclear. This receptor was taken from an adult with an advanced solid tumor such as melanoma, head and neck, liver or kidney cancer. CDR3 protein: CASSLEAVANEKLFF. CDR3 nucleotide sequence: TGTGCCAGCAGCTTAGAAGCGGTTGCTAATGAAAAACTGTTTTTT.